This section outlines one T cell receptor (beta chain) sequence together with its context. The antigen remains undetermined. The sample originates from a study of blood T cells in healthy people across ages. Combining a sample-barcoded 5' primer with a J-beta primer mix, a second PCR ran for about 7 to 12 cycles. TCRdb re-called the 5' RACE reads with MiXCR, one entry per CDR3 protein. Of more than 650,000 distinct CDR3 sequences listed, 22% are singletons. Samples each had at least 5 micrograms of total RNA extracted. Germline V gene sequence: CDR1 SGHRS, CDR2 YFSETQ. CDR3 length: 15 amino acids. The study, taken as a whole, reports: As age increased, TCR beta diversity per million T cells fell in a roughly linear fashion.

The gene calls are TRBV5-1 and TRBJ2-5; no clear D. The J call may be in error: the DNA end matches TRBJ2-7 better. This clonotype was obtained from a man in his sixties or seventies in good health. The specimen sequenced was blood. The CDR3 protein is CASSLVSTGKNEQYF. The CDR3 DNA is TGCGCCAGCAGCTTGGTATCGACTGGGAAAAACGAGCAGTACTTC.